Listed below are T cell receptor beta chains from one sample, sequenced in a study of T cell clonotyping in hematopoietic cell transplantation. The method was immunoSEQ multiplex PCR; TCRdb's version includes in-frame clones alone and lacks a portion of them. The sample yields approximately 44,000 clones, roughly four fifths seen once. The sequences come from peripheral blood mononuclear cells, collected before stem cell transplant. The source of these receptors is a man in his fifties or sixties with myelodysplastic syndrome. Some clones in this sample may be carry-over from other donors' samples. Each CDR3 is given with its conserved first and last residue. A D gene is named only where the DNA matches it firmly. Where a row states a size, it is once, few, many or the class of an expanded clone; other rows omit it.

j_call | cdr3_length | v_call | d_call | clone_size | cdr3_aa | cdr3_nt
TRBJ2-5 | 15 | TRBV6-1 | - | few | CASRSKPGGQETQYF | TGTGCCAGCAGGTCGAAACCTGGGGGCCAAGAGACCCAGTACTTC
TRBJ1-6 | 15 | TRBV27 | - | - | CASSPTGSYNSPLHF | TGTGCCAGCAGTCCTACAGGGTCCTATAATTCACCCCTCCACTTT
TRBJ1-5 | 15 | TRBV28 | TRBD1 | - | CASSSQTGEVQPQHF | TGTGCCAGCAGCAGTCAGACAGGGGAAGTTCAGCCCCAGCATTTT
TRBJ2-7 | 14 | TRBV19 | TRBD1 | once | CASRATGLSYEQYF | TGTGCCAGTAGAGCGACAGGGCTCTCCTACGAGCAGTACTTC
TRBJ1-2 | 14 | TRBV6-5 | TRBD1 | - | CASSQGTGGFGYTF | TGTGCCAGCAGTCAAGGGACAGGGGGCTTTGGCTACACCTTC
TRBJ1-4 | 15 | TRBV7-8 | TRBD1 | - | CASSLERGRREKLFF | TGTGCCAGCAGCCTCGAAAGGGGGCGTCGGGAAAAACTGTTTTTT
TRBJ1-2 | 11 | TRBV7-9 | - | - | CASSPLDGYTF | TGTGCCAGCAGTCCCCTAGATGGCTACACCTTC
TRBJ1-6 | 14 | TRBV6-5 | TRBD1 | - | CASSRTGGSSPLHF | TGTGCCAGCAGCCGGACAGGGGGATCCTCCCCCCTCCACTTT
TRBJ2-5 | 15 | TRBV5-6 | TRBD1 | - | CASSLGGQGRETQYF | TGTGCCAGCAGCTTGGGGGGACAGGGAAGAGAGACCCAGTACTTC
TRBJ2-1 | 15 | TRBV2 | - | - | CASTVVGGQNNEQFF | TGTGCCAGCACGGTAGTAGGGGGGCAAAACAATGAGCAGTTCTTC
TRBJ2-3 | 14 | TRBV6-6 | - | - | CASRVSVTADTQYF | TGTGCCAGCAGGGTGTCTGTTACGGCAGATACGCAGTATTTT
TRBJ1-1 | 15 | TRBV7-6 | - | - | CASSRWVLENTEAFF | TGTGCCAGCAGCCGGTGGGTATTGGAGAACACTGAAGCTTTCTTT
TRBJ2-6 | 15 | TRBV5-1 | TRBD2 | - | CASSLGGSGANVLTF | TGCGCCAGCTCCTTGGGGGGGTCTGGGGCCAACGTCCTGACTTTC
TRBJ2-5 | 16 | TRBV19 | - | - | CASSIHSRGRGETQYF | TGTGCCAGTAGTATACACTCACGGGGAAGGGGAGAGACCCAGTACTTC
TRBJ1-1 | 14 | TRBV5-5 | - | - | CASSSGPTNTEAFF | TGTGCCAGCAGCTCGGGACCGACGAACACTGAAGCTTTCTTT
TRBJ1-6 | 13 | TRBV19 | - | - | CASADGTNSPLHF | TGTGCCAGTGCTGACGGGACCAATTCACCCCTCCACTTT
TRBJ2-4 | 13 | TRBV19 | - | - | CASSISHGDIQYF | TGTGCCAGTAGTATAAGCCACGGGGACATTCAGTACTTC
TRBJ2-2 | 15 | TRBV28 | - | few | CASSSPFFPSQELFF | TGTGCCAGCAGTTCGCCCTTTTTCCCGTCACAAGAGCTGTTTTTT
TRBJ2-7 | 15 | TRBV9 | TRBD1 | - | CASSTRTGMENEQYF | TGTGCCAGCAGCACCCGGACAGGGATGGAAAACGAGCAGTACTTC
TRBJ1-5 | 13 | TRBV7-2 | - | - | CASSLTRDQPQHF | TGTGCCAGCAGCTTAACACGTGACCAGCCCCAGCATTTT
TRBJ2-5 | 11 | TRBV6-5 | - | - | CASRKQETQYF | TGTGCCAGCAGAAAACAAGAGACCCAGTACTTC
TRBJ2-4 | 14 | TRBV28 | - | - | CASSWGVGKNIQYF | TGTGCCAGCAGTTGGGGGGTTGGCAAAAACATTCAGTACTTC
TRBJ2-7 | 14 | TRBV6-6 | TRBD1 | - | CASWPGQGPLEQYF | TGTGCCAGCTGGCCGGGACAGGGGCCCCTCGAGCAGTACTTC
TRBJ1-1 | 14 | TRBV11-2 | - | - | CASSLDSGYTEAFF | TGTGCCAGCAGCTTAGATTCAGGGTACACTGAAGCTTTCTTT
TRBJ2-7 | 16 | TRBV6-5 | - | - | CASSYSASTHSYEQYF | TGTGCCAGCAGTTACTCGGCCAGTACCCACTCCTACGAGCAGTACTTC
TRBJ1-4 | 13 | TRBV9 | - | once | CASSVGEGEKLFF | TGTGCCAGCAGCGTAGGTGAGGGAGAAAAACTGTTTTTT
TRBJ2-2 | 16 | TRBV27 | - | - | CASSLWSRLNTGELFF | TGTGCCAGCAGTTTATGGTCTCGATTGAACACCGGGGAGCTGTTTTTT
TRBJ2-2 | 15 | TRBV5-8 | - | - | CASSLQGLATGELFF | TGTGCCAGCAGCTTGCAGGGGTTGGCGACCGGGGAGCTGTTTTTT